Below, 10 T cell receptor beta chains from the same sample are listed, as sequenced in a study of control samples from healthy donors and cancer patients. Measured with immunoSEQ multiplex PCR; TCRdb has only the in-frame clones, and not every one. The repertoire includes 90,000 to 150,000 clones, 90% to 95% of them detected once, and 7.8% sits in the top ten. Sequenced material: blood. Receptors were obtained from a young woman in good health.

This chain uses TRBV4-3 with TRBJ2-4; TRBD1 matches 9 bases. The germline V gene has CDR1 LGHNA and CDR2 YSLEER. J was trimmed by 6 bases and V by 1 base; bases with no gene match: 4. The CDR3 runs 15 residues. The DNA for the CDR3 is TGCGCCAGCAGCCAAGGGACAGGGGCGGGAAACATTCAGTACTTC. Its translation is CASSQGTGAGNIQYF.

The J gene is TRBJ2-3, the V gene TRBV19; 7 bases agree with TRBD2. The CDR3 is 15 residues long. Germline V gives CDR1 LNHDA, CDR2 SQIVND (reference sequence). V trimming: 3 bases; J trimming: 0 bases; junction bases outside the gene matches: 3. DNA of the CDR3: TGTGCCAGTAGTATGGGTAGCGGGAGCACAGATACGCAGTATTTT. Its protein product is CASSMGSGSTDTQYF. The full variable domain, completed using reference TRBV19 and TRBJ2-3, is DGGITQSPKYLFRKEGQNVTLSCEQNLNHDAMYWYRQDPGQGLRLIYYSQIVNDFQKGDIAEGYSVSREKKESFPLTVTSAQKNPTAFYLCASSMGSGSTDTQYFGPGTRLTVL.

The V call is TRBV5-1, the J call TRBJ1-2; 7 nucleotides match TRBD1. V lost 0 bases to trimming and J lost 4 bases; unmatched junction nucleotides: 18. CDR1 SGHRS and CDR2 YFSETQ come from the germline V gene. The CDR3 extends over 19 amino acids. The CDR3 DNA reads TGCGCCAGCAGCTTGGGGACAGGTGTGGGGGCCGGGTCCATCTATGGCTACACCTTC. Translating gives CASSLGTGVGAGSIYGYTF.

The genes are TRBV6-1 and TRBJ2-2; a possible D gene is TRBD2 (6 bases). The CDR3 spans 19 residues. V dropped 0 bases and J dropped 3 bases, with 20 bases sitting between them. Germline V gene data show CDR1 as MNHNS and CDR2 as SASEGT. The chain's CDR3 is CASSEALRTTRGDTGELFF. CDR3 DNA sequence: TGTGCCAGCAGTGAAGCGCTAAGGACTACAAGAGGCGACACCGGGGAGCTGTTTTTT.

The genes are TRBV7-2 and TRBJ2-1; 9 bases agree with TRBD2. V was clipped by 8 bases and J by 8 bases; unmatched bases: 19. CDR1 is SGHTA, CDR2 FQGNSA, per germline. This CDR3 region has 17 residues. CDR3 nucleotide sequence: TGTGCCAGCTTCCCCGAGCGATTAGCGGGAGTAGGGCATGAGCAGTTCTTC. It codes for CASFPERLAGVGHEQFF.

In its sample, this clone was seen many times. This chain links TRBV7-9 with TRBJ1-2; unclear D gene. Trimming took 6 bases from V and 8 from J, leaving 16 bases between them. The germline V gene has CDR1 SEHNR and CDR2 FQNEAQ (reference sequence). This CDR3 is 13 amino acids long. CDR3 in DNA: TGTGCCAGCAGGGCCAGCATGTATGGAGGCTACACCTTC. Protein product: CASRASMYGGYTF.

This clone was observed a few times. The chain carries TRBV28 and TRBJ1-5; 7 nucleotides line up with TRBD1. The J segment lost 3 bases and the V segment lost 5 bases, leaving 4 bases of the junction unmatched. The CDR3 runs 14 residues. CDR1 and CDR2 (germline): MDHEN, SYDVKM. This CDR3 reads CASSPGQVNQPQHF. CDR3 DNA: TGTGCCAGCAGTCCAGGACAGGTCAATCAGCCCCAGCATTTT. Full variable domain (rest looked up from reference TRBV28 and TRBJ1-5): DVKVTQSSRYLVKRTGEKVFLECVQDMDHENMFWYRQDPGLGLRLIYFSYDVKMKEKGDIPEGYSVSREKKERFSLILESASTNQTSMYLCASSPGQVNQPQHFGDGTRLSIL.

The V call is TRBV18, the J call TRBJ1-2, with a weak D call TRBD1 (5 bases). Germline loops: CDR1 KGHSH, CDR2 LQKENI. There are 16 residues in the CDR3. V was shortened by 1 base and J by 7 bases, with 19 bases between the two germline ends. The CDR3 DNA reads TGTGCCAGCTCACCACAATACTTGGACAAGTTTGGTGGCTACACCTTC. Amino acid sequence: CASSPQYLDKFGGYTF.

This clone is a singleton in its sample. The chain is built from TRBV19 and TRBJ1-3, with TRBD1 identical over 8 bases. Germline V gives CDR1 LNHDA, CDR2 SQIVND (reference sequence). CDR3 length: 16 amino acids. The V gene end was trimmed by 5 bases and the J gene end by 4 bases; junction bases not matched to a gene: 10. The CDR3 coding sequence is TGTGCCAGTAGTCCCCGACAGGGGAATTTGGGAAACACCATATATTTT. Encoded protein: CASSPRQGNLGNTIYF.

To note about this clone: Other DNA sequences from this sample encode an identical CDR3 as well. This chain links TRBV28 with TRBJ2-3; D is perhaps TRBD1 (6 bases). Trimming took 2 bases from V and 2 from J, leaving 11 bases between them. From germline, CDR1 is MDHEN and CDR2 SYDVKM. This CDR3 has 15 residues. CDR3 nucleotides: TGTGCCAGCAGTTTAAGGGGGTCCGTCACAGATACGCAGTATTTT. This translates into CASSLRGSVTDTQYF. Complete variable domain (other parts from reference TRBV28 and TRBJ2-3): DVKVTQSSRYLVKRTGEKVFLECVQDMDHENMFWYRQDPGLGLRLIYFSYDVKMKEKGDIPEGYSVSREKKERFSLILESASTNQTSMYLCASSLRGSVTDTQYFGPGTRLTVL.